This T cell receptor (beta chain) came from a study of identical twins. Study-wide points: Beta out-of-frame twin sharing showed a weaker excess. Out-of-frame alpha sequences common to twins exhibited an excess of low generation probability.

Between the trimmed V and J ends, which lost 3 bases and 9 bases, there was a span of 6 bases. Per germline, CDR1 MDHEN and CDR2 SYDVKM. This CDR3 comprises 12 residues. A single record per CDR3 protein comes from TCRdb applying MiXCR to the 5' RACE reads. In the table there are roughly 1.6 million distinct CDR3 sequences, around a third of which are singletons. Turning to this clonotype: Its target is unknown. This may come from a read error, since a much larger clone is one base off.

The sequenced material came from cord blood. This TCR came from a newborn girl in good health. V is TRBV28 and J is TRBJ1-6; no firm D call. CDR3 in amino acids: CASSFGSSPLHF. CDR3 coding DNA: TGTGCCAGCAGTTTCGGGTCTTCACCCCTCCACTTT.